Detailed here is one TCR beta chain. These data are taken from a study of long-term antiretroviral therapy in people with HIV. Survey level was the resolution at which the v3.0 immunoSEQ assay ran. Profiling relied on immunoSEQ multiplex PCR, and the TCRdb table lists in-frame clones only, not all of them. The profile shows some 27,000 clones, around 85% of them singletons. Trimming took 4 bases from V and 5 from J, leaving 11 bases between them. Germline assignment: CDR1 GTSNPN and CDR2 SVGIG (reference sequence). This CDR3 is built from 13 residues. The specimen was unsorted PBMCs, collected 3 years after starting antiretroviral therapy. The gene calls are TRBV30 and TRBJ2-2; D remains unclear. The clonotype was recovered from a man in his forties or fifties with HIV. Here the CDR3 DNA reads TGTGCCTGGAACCTACAGACAACCGGGGAGCTGTTTTTT. Amino acid sequence: CAWNLQTTGELFF. Drawing the rest from reference TRBV30 and TRBJ2-2, the complete variable domain is SQTIHQWPATLVQPVGSPLSLECTVEGTSNPNLYWYRQAAGRGLQLLFYSVGIGQISSEVPQNLSASRPQDRQFILSSKKLLLSDSGFYLCAWNLQTTGELFFGEGSRLTVL.